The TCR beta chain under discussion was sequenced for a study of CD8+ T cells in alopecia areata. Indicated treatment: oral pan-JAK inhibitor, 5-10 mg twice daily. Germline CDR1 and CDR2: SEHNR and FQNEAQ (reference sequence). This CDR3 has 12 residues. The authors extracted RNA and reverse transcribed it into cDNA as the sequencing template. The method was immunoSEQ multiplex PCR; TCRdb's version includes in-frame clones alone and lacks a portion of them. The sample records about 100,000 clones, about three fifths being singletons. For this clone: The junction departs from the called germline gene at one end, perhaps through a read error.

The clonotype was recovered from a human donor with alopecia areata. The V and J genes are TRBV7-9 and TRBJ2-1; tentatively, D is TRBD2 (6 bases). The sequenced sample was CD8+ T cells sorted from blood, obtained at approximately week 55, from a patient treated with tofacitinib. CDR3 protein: CASSSGGANSIF. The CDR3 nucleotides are TGTGCCAGCAGCTCCGGGGGTGCAAACTCGATCTTC. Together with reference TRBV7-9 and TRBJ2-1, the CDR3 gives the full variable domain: DTGVSQNPRHKITKRGQNVTFRCDPISEHNRLYWYRQTLGQGPEFLTYFQNEAQLEKSRLLSDRFSAERPKGSFSTLEIQRTEQGDSAMYLCASSSGGANSIFGPGTRLTVL.